Following are 15 T cell receptor beta chains from one sample sequenced in a study of blood T cell repertoires in COVID-19. Assay: immunoSEQ multiplex PCR; the TCRdb copy retains only in-frame clones and omits some. Counted here are about 120,000 clones, approximately 81% occurring once; the ten biggest clones make up 3% to 4%. Input material: peripheral blood. Receptor source: a man aged 60 to 75 with acute or convalescent COVID-19.

The rearrangement uses TRBV7-9 and TRBJ2-1; D possibly corresponds to TRBD2 (5 bases). Trimming stripped 5 bases from V and 10 bases from J, with 18 bases between. Germline CDR1 is SEHNR and CDR2 is FQNEAQ (reference sequence). CDR3 length: 14 amino acids. The DNA for the CDR3 is TGTGCCAGCAGCCTCGGACTGGGCTCGTGGGAGCAGTTCTTC. Translated, it gives CASSLGLGSWEQFF.

The chain recombines TRBV27 with TRBJ2-4; D possibly corresponds to TRBD1 (6 bases). Trimming took off 6 bases at V and 1 base at J, with 16 bases between the two ends. Per germline, CDR1 MNHEY and CDR2 SMNVEV (reference sequence). This CDR3 contains 16 residues. CDR3 in amino acids: CASRGAGPLAKNIQYF. The CDR3 nucleotides read TGTGCCAGCAGGGGGGCAGGGCCCCTGGCCAAAAACATTCAGTACTTC.

This sequence joins TRBV29-1 and TRBJ1-1, with a possible D match to TRBD1 (6 bases). CDR3 size: 13 residues. Germline CDR1 is SQVTM and CDR2 is ANQGSEA. V gave up 0 bases and J gave up 4 bases, with 9 bases separating them. The CDR3 region is CSVEDQGGTEAFF. The DNA for the CDR3 is TGCAGCGTTGAAGATCAAGGGGGCACTGAAGCTTTCTTT.

The rearrangement uses TRBV10-3 and TRBJ1-2, with TRBD1 matching 9 bases. The V segment lost 4 bases and the J segment 4 bases; nucleotides outside the gene matches: 10. The CDR3 covers 16 residues. Germline V gene sequence: CDR1 ENHRY, CDR2 SYGVKD. The CDR3 nucleotides read TGTGCCATCAGTGCGGGAGGGACAGGGCGGCTCTATGGCTACACCTTC. Translation: CAISAGGTGRLYGYTF.

This chain joins TRBV7-9 and TRBJ2-5; 7 bases are a match to TRBD2. Trimming at V came to 5 bases and at J to 2 bases, leaving 8 bases not matched to a gene. Germline V CDR1 and CDR2: SEHNR, FQNEAQ (reference sequence). The CDR3 runs 15 residues. The CDR3 loop is CASSPGLGGQETQYF. In DNA, the CDR3 is TGTGCCAGCAGCCCCGGACTAGGAGGTCAAGAGACCCAGTACTTC.

In its sample, this clone was seen a few times. J is TRBJ2-3 and V is TRBV6-5, with D possibly being TRBD1 (6 bases). Germline V gives CDR1 MNHEY, CDR2 SVGAGI. Between the trimmed V and J ends, which lost 6 bases and 5 bases, there was a span of 12 bases. The CDR3 covers 13 residues. The DNA of the CDR3 is TGTGCCAGCAGGCCCGGACAGTTAGATACGCAGTATTTT. This gives the protein CASRPGQLDTQYF.

V is TRBV14 and J is TRBJ1-1; D not resolved. Germline CDR1 reads SGHDN; CDR2 reads FVKESK. The germline V and J ends were trimmed by 0 bases and 4 bases, with 6 bases remaining between them. The CDR3 totals 13 residues. Here the CDR3 reads CASSQERGTEAFF. The CDR3 bases are TGTGCCAGCAGCCAAGAACGGGGCACTGAAGCTTTCTTT.

This clone was seen a single time. This rearrangement joins TRBV4-2 to TRBJ2-3; 8 bases map to TRBD1. Germline CDR1 and CDR2: LGHNA and YNFKEQ. The V and J ends lost 3 bases and 6 bases, in that order; junction bases with no gene match: 11. The CDR3 sequence is 16 residues long. The CDR3 loop reads CASSQGPQGAWDTQYF. DNA of the CDR3: TGTGCCAGCAGCCAGGGTCCCCAGGGGGCCTGGGATACGCAGTATTTT.

J is TRBJ2-1 and V is TRBV9; TRBD2 aligns across 12 bases. With V trimmed by 7 bases and J by 2 bases, 10 bases remained unmatched. The CDR3 length is 17 residues. Germline CDR1 SGDLS, CDR2 YYNGEE. The CDR3 protein is CASAEGLAGPPYNEQFF. CDR3 coding DNA: TGTGCCAGCGCGGAGGGACTAGCGGGCCCCCCCTACAATGAGCAGTTCTTC.

The genes are TRBV14 and TRBJ2-7; D not certain. This CDR3 spans 12 amino acids. The germline CDR1 and CDR2 sequences are SGHDN and FVKESK. V was cut by 3 bases and J by 7 bases, with 10 bases left in between. The CDR3 region has the DNA TGTGCCAGCAGCCAGGAGAAGCGAGAGCAGTACTTC. Its protein product is CASSQEKREQYF.

CDR3 DNA sequence: TGTGCCAGCAGTGAAGCGTTGGACAGTCTCGGACGACCCCTCCACTTT. Amino acid sequence: CASSEALDSLGRPLHF. The genes are TRBV2 and TRBJ1-6; the D gene is possibly TRBD1 (6 bases). Trimming took off 0 bases at V and 12 bases at J, with 18 bases between the two ends. CDR1 SNHLY and CDR2 FYNNEI come from the germline V gene. The CDR3 covers 16 residues.

This clone has only a few counts. The chain joins TRBV19 to TRBJ2-7, with TRBD1 identical over 8 bases. The V and J ends lost 3 bases and 1 base, in that order; junction bases with no gene match: 14. Germline CDR1 is LNHDA and CDR2 is SQIVND (reference sequence). The CDR3 extends over 18 amino acids. The chain's CDR3 is CASSIRVGGTGGSYEQYF. CDR3 nucleotide sequence: TGTGCCAGTAGTATTCGAGTAGGGGGGACAGGAGGGTCCTACGAGCAGTACTTC.

The rearrangement joins TRBV11-2 to TRBJ1-6; D is unclear. Germline V gene lookup returns CDR1 SGHAT and CDR2 FQNNGV. V shed 2 bases and J shed 9 bases, with 14 bases lying between them. The CDR3 covers 15 residues. The DNA for the CDR3 is TGTGCCAGCAGCTTACGGCCGACTGAAGGTTCACCCCTCCACTTT. Its translation is CASSLRPTEGSPLHF.

The V call is TRBV6-5, the J call TRBJ2-7; the match to TRBD2 covers 11 bases. Trimming cost V 5 bases and J 6 bases; bases outside gene matches: 6. This CDR3 is built from 14 residues. CDR1 is MNHEY and CDR2 is SVGAGI in the germline V gene. DNA of the CDR3: TGTGCCAGCAGTCTAGCGGGAGGCCCCCTCGAGCAGTACTTC. Translating it yields CASSLAGGPLEQYF.

This clone was seen once. The V gene is TRBV28, the J gene TRBJ2-7, with unresolved D. The CDR3 runs 13 residues. Germline loops: CDR1 MDHEN, CDR2 SYDVKM. V was pared by 2 bases and J by 0 bases, with 5 bases between. The CDR3 coding sequence is TGTGCCAGCAGTTTAATCAACTCCTACGAGCAGTACTTC. Protein sequence: CASSLINSYEQYF.